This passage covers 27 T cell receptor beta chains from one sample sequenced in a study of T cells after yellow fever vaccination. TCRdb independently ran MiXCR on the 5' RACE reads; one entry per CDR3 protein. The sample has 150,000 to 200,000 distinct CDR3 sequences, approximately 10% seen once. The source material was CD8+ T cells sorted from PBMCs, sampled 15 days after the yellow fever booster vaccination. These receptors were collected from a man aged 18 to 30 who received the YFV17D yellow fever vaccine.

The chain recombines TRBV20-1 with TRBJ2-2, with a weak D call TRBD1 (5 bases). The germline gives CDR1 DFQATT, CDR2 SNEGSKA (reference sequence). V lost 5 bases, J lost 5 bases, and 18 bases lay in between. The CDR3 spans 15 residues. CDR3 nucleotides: TGCAGTGCTCTCCTTTCGGACATCTTTACCGGGGAGCTGTTTTTT. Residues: CSALLSDIFTGELFF.

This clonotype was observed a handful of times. CDR3 residues: CSAVLLGLQYF. For the CDR3, the DNA is TGCAGCGCCGTCCTTCTGGGACTACAGTACTTC. The V and J genes are TRBV29-1 and TRBJ2-5, with TRBD2 matching over 7 bases. V shed 7 bases, J shed 11 bases, and the junction held 10 bases outside the gene matches. The CDR3 is made up of 11 amino acids. Per germline, CDR1 SQVTM and CDR2 ANQGSEA.

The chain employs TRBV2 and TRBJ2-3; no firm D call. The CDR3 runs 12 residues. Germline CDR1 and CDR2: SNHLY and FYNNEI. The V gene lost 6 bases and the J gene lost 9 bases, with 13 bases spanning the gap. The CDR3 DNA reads TGTGCCAGCAGCGGCACCTCACCCACGCAGTATTTT. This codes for CASSGTSPTQYF.

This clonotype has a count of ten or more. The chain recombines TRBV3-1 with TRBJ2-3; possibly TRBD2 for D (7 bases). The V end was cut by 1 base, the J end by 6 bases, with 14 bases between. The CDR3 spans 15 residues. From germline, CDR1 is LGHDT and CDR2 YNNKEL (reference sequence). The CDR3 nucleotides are TGTGCCAGCAGCCAAGTGGCGGGGGCACCCGATACGCAGTATTTT. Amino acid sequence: CASSQVAGAPDTQYF.

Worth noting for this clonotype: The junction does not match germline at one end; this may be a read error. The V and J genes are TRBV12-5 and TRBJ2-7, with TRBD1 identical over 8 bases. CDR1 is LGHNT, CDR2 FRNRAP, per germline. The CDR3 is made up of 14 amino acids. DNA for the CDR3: TGTGCTAGTGGTCCCGGGACAGGAGCCTACGAGCTGTACTTC. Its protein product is CASGPGTGAYELYF.

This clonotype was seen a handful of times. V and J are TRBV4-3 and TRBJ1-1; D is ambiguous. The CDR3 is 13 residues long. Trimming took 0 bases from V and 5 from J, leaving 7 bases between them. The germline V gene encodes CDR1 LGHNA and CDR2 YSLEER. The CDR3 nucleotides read TGCGCCAGCAGCCAAGACAGTCGGACTGAAGCTTTCTTT. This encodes CASSQDSRTEAFF.

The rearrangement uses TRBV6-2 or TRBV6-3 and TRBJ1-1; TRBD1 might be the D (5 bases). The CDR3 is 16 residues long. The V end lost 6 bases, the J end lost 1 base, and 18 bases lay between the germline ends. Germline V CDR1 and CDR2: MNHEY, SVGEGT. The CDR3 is CASSPGAGASNTEAFF. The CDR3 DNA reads TGTGCCAGCAGCCCCGGGGCGGGAGCCTCGAACACTGAAGCTTTCTTT.

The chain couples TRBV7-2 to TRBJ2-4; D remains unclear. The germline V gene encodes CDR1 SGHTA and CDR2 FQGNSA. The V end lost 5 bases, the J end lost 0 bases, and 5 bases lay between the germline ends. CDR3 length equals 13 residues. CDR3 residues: CASSPLAKNIQYF. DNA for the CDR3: TGTGCCAGCAGCCCCTTAGCCAAAAACATTCAGTACTTC.

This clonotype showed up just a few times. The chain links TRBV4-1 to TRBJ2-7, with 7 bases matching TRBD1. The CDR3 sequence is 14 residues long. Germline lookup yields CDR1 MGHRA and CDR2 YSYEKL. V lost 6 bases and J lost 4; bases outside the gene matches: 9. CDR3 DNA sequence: TGCGCCAGCAGTCGGACAGGATCCCCTTACGAGCAGTACGTC. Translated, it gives CASSRTGSPYEQYV.

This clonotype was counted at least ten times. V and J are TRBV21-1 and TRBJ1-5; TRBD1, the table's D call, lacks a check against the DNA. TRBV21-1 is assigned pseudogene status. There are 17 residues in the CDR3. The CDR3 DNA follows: TGTGCCAGCAGACGAGGAACAGGGGGCGAAAGGTCTCAGCCCCAGCATTTT. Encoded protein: CASRRGTGGERSQPQHF.

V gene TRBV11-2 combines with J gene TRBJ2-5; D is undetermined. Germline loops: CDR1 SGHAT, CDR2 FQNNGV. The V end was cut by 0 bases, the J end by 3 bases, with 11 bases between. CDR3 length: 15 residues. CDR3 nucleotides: TGTGCCAGCAGCTTAGATCCGGGCCCTAAAGAGACCCAGTACTTC. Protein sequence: CASSLDPGPKETQYF.

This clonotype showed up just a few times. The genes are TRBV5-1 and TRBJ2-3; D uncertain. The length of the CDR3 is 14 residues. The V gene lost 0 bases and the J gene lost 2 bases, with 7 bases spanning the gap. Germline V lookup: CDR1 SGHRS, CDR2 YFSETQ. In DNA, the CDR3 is TGCGCCAGCAGCTTGGCCTTGAACACAGATACGCAGTATTTT. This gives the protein CASSLALNTDTQYF.

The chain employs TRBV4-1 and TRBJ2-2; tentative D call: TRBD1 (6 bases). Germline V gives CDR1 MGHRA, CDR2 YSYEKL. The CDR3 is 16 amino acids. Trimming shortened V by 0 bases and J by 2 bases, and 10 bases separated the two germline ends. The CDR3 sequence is CASSQEAGTNTGELFF. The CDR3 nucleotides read TGCGCCAGCAGCCAAGAGGCAGGGACAAACACCGGGGAGCTGTTTTTT.

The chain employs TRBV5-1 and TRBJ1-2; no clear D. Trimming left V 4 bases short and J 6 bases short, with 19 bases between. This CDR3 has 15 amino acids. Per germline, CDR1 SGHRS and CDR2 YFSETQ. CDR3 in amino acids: CASSTSRRVSDGYTF. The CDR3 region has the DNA TGCGCCAGCAGCACCTCCCGGAGGGTATCGGATGGCTACACCTTC.

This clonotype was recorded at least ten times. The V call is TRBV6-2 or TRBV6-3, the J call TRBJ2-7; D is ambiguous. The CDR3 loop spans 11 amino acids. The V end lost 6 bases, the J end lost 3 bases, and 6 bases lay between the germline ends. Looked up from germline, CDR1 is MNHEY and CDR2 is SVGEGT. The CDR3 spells CASSIRYEQYF. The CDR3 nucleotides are TGTGCCAGCAGCATCCGCTACGAGCAGTACTTC.

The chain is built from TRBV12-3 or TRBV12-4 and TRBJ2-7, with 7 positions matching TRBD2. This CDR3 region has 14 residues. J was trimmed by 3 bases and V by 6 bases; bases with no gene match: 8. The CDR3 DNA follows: TGTGCCAGCAGCCTCACTAGCGTGGGCTACGAGCAGTACTTC. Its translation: CASSLTSVGYEQYF.

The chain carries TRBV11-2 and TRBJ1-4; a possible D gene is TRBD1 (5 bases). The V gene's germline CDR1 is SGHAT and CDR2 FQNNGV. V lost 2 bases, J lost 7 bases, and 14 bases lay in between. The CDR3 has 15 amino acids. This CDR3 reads CASSLFQAGVEKLFF. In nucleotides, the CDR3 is TGTGCCAGCAGCTTATTCCAGGCGGGGGTTGAAAAACTGTTTTTT.

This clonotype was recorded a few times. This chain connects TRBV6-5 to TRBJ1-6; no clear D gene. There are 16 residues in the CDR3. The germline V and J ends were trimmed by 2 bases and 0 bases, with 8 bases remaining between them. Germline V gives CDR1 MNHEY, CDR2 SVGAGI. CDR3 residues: CASSYVGISYNSPLHF. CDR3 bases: TGTGCCAGCAGTTACGTCGGGATCTCCTATAATTCACCCCTCCACTTT.

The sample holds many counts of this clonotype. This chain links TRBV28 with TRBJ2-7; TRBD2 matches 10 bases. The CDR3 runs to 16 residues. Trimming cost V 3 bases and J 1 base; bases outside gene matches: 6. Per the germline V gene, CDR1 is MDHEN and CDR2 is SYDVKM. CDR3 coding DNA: TGTGCCAGCAGTTTGTCGATAGCGGGGGGATCCTACGAGCAGTACGTC. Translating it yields CASSLSIAGGSYEQYV.

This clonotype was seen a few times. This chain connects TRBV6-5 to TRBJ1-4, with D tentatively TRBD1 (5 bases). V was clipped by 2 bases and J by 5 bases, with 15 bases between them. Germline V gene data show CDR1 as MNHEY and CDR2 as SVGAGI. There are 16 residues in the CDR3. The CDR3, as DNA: TGTGCCAGCAGTTACCTACAGGACGCGGGGAATGAAAAACTGTTTTTT. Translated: CASSYLQDAGNEKLFF.

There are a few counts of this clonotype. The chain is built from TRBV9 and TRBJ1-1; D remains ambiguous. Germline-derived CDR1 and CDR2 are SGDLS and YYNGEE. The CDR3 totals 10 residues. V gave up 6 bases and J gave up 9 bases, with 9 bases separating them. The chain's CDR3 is CASTPRKAFF. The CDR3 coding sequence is TGTGCCAGCACACCCCGGAAAGCTTTCTTT.

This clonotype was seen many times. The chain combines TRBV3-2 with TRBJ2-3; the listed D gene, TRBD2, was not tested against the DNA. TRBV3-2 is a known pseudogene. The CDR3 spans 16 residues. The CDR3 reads CASSQERTSERDTQYF. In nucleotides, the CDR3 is TGTGCCAGCAGCCAAGAGAGGACTAGCGAAAGGGATACGCAGTATTTT.

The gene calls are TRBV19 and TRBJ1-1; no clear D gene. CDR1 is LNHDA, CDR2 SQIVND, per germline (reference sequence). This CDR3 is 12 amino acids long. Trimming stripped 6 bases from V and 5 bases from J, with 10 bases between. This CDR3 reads CASRLGLTEAFF. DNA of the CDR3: TGTGCCAGTAGACTGGGGTTAACTGAAGCTTTCTTT.

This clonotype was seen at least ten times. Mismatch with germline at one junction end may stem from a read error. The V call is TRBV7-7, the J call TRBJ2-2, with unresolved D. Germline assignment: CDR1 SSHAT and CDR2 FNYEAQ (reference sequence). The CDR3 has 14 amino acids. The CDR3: CASSLDPGPGELFF. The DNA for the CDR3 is TGTGCTAGCAGCTTAGATCCCGGGCCCGGGGAGCTGTTTTTT.

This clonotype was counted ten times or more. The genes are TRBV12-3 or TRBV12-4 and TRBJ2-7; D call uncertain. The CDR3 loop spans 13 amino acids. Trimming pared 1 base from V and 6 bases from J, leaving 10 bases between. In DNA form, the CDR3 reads TGTGCCAGCAGTTTAGGGGATTTAGGCGAGCAGTACTTC. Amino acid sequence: CASSLGDLGEQYF.

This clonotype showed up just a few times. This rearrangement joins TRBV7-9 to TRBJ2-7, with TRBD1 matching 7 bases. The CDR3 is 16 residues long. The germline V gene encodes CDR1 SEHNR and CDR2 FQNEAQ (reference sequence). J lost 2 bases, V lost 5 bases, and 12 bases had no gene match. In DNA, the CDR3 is TGTGCCAGCAGCCCGAGAACCGGGACAGCAACCTACGAGCAGTACTTC. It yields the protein CASSPRTGTATYEQYF.

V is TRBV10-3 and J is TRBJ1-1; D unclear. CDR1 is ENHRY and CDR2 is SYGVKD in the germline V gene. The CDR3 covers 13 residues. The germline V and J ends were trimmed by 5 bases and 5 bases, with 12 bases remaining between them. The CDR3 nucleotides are TGTGCCATCAGTCCGGGTTCAAGGACTGAAGCTTTCTTT. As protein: CAISPGSRTEAFF.